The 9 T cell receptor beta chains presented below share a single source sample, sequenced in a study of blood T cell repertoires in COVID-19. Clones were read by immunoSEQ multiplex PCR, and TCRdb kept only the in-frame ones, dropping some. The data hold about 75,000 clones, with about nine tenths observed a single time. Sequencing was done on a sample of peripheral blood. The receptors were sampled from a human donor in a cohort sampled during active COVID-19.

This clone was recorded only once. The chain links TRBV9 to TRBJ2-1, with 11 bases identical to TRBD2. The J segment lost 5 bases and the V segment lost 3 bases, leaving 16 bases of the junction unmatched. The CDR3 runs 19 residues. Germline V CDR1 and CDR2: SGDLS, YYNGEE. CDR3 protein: CASSGGTSGKGAIHNEQFF. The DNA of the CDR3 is TGTGCCAGCAGCGGAGGGACTAGCGGAAAAGGAGCTATACACAATGAGCAGTTCTTC.

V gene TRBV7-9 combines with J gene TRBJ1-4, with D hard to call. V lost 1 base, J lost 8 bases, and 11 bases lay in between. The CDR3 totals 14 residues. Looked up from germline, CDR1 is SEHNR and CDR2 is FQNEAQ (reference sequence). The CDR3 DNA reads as TGTGCCAGCAGCTTAGTCGGCACGGGGGAAAAACTGTTTTTT. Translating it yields CASSLVGTGEKLFF.

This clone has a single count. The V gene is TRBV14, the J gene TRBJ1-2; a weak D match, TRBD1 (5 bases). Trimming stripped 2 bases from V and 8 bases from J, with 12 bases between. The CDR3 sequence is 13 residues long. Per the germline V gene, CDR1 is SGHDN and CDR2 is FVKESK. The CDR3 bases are TGTGCCAGCAGCCAAAATGGAGGGGCCGGCTACACCTTC. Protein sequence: CASSQNGGAGYTF.

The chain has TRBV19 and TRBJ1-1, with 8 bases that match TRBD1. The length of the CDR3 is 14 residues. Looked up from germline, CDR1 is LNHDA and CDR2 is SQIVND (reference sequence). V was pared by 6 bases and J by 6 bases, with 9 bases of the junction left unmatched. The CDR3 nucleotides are TGTGCCAGTAGAATGACAGGGGAGCGCTCTGAAGCTTTCTTT. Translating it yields CASRMTGERSEAFF.

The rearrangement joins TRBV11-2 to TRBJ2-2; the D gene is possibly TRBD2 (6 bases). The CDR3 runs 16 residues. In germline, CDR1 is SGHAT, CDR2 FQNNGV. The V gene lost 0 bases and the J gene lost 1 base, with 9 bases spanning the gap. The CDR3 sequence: CASSLELAMNTGELFF. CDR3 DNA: TGTGCCAGCAGCTTAGAACTAGCTATGAACACCGGGGAGCTGTTTTTT.

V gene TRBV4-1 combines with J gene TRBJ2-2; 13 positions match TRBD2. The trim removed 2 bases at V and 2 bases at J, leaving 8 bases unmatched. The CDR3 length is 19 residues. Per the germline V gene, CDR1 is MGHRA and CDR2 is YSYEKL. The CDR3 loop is CASSQFRTSGGRNTGELFF. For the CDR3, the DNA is TGCGCCAGCAGCCAATTCAGGACTAGCGGGGGACGAAACACCGGGGAGCTGTTTTTT.

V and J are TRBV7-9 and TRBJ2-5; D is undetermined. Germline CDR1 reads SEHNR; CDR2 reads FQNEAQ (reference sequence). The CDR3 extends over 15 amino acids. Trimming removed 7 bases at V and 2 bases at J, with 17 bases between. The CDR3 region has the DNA TGTGCCAGCACCGCCGCCCTGCGTGAACAAGAGACCCAGTACTTC. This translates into CASTAALREQETQYF.

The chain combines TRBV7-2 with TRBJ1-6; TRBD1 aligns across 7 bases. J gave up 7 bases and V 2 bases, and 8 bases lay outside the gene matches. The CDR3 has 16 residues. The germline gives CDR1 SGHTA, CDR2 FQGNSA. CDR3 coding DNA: TGTGCCAGCAGCTTACAAAGGGGACAGAGGAATTCACCCCTCCACTTT. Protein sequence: CASSLQRGQRNSPLHF.

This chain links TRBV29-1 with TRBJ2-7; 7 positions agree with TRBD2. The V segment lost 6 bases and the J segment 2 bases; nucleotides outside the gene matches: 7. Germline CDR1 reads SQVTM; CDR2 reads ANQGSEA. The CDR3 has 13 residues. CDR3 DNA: TGCAGCGTCCTGGCGGGGGAGGCCTACGAGCAGTACTTC. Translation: CSVLAGEAYEQYF.